This T cell receptor beta chain emerged from a study of blood T cells in healthy people across ages. Combining a sample-barcoded 5' primer with a J-beta primer mix, a second PCR ran for roughly 7 to 12 cycles. TCRdb passed the 5' RACE reads through MiXCR, listing each CDR3 protein once. The table lists about 780,000 distinct CDR3 sequences, around a quarter of them singletons. Trimming removed 5 bases at V and 4 bases at J, with 11 bases between. Germline CDR1 reads SEHNR; CDR2 reads FQNEAQ (reference sequence). The CDR3 consists of 13 residues. This sample was also put to use in a study of T cells of mothers and their children.

This chain links TRBV7-9 with TRBJ2-5; no reliable D call. Sequencing input: blood. The source of this sequence is a boy younger than 18 in good health. CDR3 nucleotide sequence: TGTGCCAGCAGCCCCCTCAACCGAGAGACCCAGTACTTC. It specifies CASSPLNRETQYF.